A single sample gave rise to the 23 T cell receptor beta chains below, sequenced in a study of glioma-infiltrating T cells after dendritic cell vaccination (dated by TCRdb to 2016 to 2017). Library construction relied on the immunoSEQ multiplex PCR assay. The table comes from immuneACCESS by way of TCRdb, which keeps in-frame sequences with V and J called. Part of the clones is missing from these tables; in studies checked, under half for an unresolved V gene and the rest for unknown reasons. Here the sample has about 82,000 clones; roughly 90% occur a single time. The ten top clones hold roughly 3.2% of the sample. This specimen was blood, taken before dendritic cell vaccination. The receptors here all came from a human donor with glioblastoma.

This sequence joins TRBV9 and TRBJ2-7; 7 bases agree with TRBD2. Germline CDR1 is SGDLS and CDR2 is YYNGEE. V lost 2 bases to trimming and J lost 10 bases; unmatched junction nucleotides: 12. This CDR3 has 14 residues. CDR3 in amino acids: CASSVTDGTKAQYF. The CDR3 bases are TGTGCCAGCAGCGTGACAGATGGGACTAAAGCTCAGTACTTC. Full variable domain (missing parts from reference TRBV9 and TRBJ2-7): DSGVTQTPKHLITATGQRVTLRCSPRSGDLSVYWYQQSLDQGLQFLIQYYNGEERAKGNILERFSAQQFPDLHSELNLSSLELGDSALYFCASSVTDGTKAQYFGPGTRLTVT.

This chain links TRBV30 with TRBJ1-2; D call uncertain. Trimming shortened V by 5 bases and J by 5 bases, and 15 bases separated the two germline ends. This CDR3 has 13 residues. Per germline, CDR1 GTSNPN and CDR2 SVGIG (reference sequence). The CDR3 region has the DNA TGTGCCTGGCATCCGGGTCGGAGATATGGCTACACCTTC. Translating gives CAWHPGRRYGYTF.

In its sample, this clone was seen once. The chain is built from TRBV7-9 and TRBJ2-1; 9 positions match TRBD2. The V gene end was trimmed by 6 bases and the J gene end by 0 bases; junction bases not matched to a gene: 12. The CDR3 has 18 amino acids. Per the germline V gene, CDR1 is SEHNR and CDR2 is FQNEAQ (reference sequence). The CDR3 DNA reads as TGTGCCAGCAGGTCGGAGGGCGGGGGGGATAGCTCCTACAATGAGCAGTTCTTC. Its translation is CASRSEGGGDSSYNEQFF.

The chain carries TRBV2 and TRBJ2-1; no definite D call. CDR3 size: 15 residues. Germline lookup yields CDR1 SNHLY and CDR2 FYNNEI. Trimming cost V 3 bases and J 2 bases, with 11 bases left between them. This CDR3 is CASSDGPPTYNEQFF. CDR3 nucleotides: TGTGCCAGCAGTGATGGCCCCCCCACCTACAATGAGCAGTTCTTC.

V gene TRBV19 combines with J gene TRBJ1-3, with D perhaps TRBD1 (6 bases). The CDR3 length is 14 residues. Germline V gene data show CDR1 as LNHDA and CDR2 as SQIVND (reference sequence). Trimming removed 10 bases at V and 5 bases at J, with 18 bases between. CDR3: CAIHREGSRNTIYF. CDR3 in DNA: TGTGCCATCCACAGGGAAGGTTCTCGAAACACCATATATTTT.

This clone was seen a few times. This chain's CDR3 is CASSVDNRERETQYF. CDR3 DNA sequence: TGTGCCAGCAGCGTAGATAACAGGGAGCGGGAGACCCAGTACTTC. The chain has TRBV9 and TRBJ2-5; possibly TRBD1 for D (6 bases). This CDR3 region has 15 residues. The ends were cut back, 0 bases at V and 5 bases at J, with 14 bases in the middle. The germline gives CDR1 SGDLS, CDR2 YYNGEE.

This clone was recorded only once. This chain uses TRBV5-1 with TRBJ2-2; 7 bases align to TRBD1. The CDR3 runs 15 residues. Unmatched junction bases numbered 6, after V lost 5 bases and J lost 2 bases. The V gene's germline CDR1 is SGHRS and CDR2 YFSETQ. CDR3 loop: CASSSGTVNTGELFF. DNA of the CDR3: TGCGCCAGCAGTTCCGGGACAGTTAACACCGGGGAGCTGTTTTTT. The full variable domain, completed using reference TRBV5-1 and TRBJ2-2, is KAGVTQTPRYLIKTRGQQVTLSCSPISGHRSVSWYQQTPGQGLQFLFEYFSETQRNKGNFPGRFSGRQFSNSRSEMNVSTLELGDSALYLCASSSGTVNTGELFFGEGSRLTVL.

The chain has TRBV30 and TRBJ2-5; D perhaps matches TRBD1 (6 bases). Trimming cost V 1 base and J 2 bases, with 23 bases left between them. CDR1 and CDR2 from the germline V gene are GTSNPN and SVGIG (reference sequence). The length of the CDR3 is 18 residues. The DNA for the CDR3 is TGTGCCTGGAGTGGGACACTAACTACAGGGCCAACACAAGAGACCCAGTACTTC. Its translation: CAWSGTLTTGPTQETQYF.

This chain joins TRBV4-2 and TRBJ2-7; perhaps TRBD2 as D (6 bases). This CDR3 has 14 residues. Germline V gene sequence: CDR1 LGHNA, CDR2 YNFKEQ. Trimming took 0 bases from V and 7 from J, leaving 13 bases between them. CDR3 region: CASSQDRGTGEQYF. The CDR3 bases are TGTGCCAGCAGCCAAGATCGCGGGACCGGGGAGCAGTACTTC.

This clone was detected a few times. The J gene is TRBJ1-2, the V gene TRBV18; D may be TRBD1 (5 bases). V was trimmed by 4 bases and J by 7 bases, leaving 7 bases between them. The CDR3 consists of 11 residues. Germline CDR1 is KGHSH and CDR2 is LQKENI. The DNA of the CDR3 is TGTGCCAGCTCACGTAGGGGTGGCTACACCTTC. It encodes CASSRRGGYTF.

The chain employs TRBV10-1 and TRBJ2-5, with unresolved D. This CDR3 has 13 residues. V gave up 2 bases and J gave up 5 bases, with 9 bases separating them. In germline, CDR1 is WNHNN, CDR2 SYGVQD (reference sequence). The CDR3 protein is CASSERGWETQYF. For the CDR3, the DNA is TGCGCCAGCAGTGAGAGAGGCTGGGAGACCCAGTACTTC.

CDR3 bases: TGTGCCAGCAGACGAGGTGGGACTGAAGCTTTCTTT. This sequence encodes CASRRGGTEAFF. The rearrangement joins TRBV5-6 to TRBJ1-1, with D unresolved. The CDR3 length is 12 residues. Between the trimmed V and J ends, which lost 5 bases and 5 bases, there was a span of 10 bases. CDR1 is SGHDT, CDR2 YYEEEE, per germline.

V and J are TRBV4-1 and TRBJ2-1; TRBD2 matches at 12 bases. The CDR3 is 18 amino acids. Germline V gene data show CDR1 as MGHRA and CDR2 as YSYEKL. With 6 bases clipped from V and 8 bases from J, the junction kept 17 bases outside the gene matches. In nucleotides, the CDR3 is TGCGCCAGCAGGGACCCTTTGACTAGCGGGGGCCGTCGACATGAGCAGTTCTTC. Translated, it gives CASRDPLTSGGRRHEQFF.

A word on this clone: This sample includes further DNA sequences coding for the same CDR3. This chain links TRBV15 with TRBJ2-1; 13 bases are a match to TRBD2. The V and J ends lost 0 bases and 7 bases, in that order; junction bases with no gene match: 0. CDR3 length equals 15 residues. Germline CDR1 reads LNHNV; CDR2 reads YYDKDF (reference sequence). DNA of the CDR3: TGTGCCACCAGCAGAGAACTAGCGGGAGGGAATGAGCAGTTCTTC. As protein: CATSRELAGGNEQFF. The full variable domain, completed using reference TRBV15 and TRBJ2-1, is DAMVIQNPRYQVTQFGKPVTLSCSQTLNHNVMYWYQQKSSQAPKLLFHYYDKDFNNEADTPDNFQSRRPNTSFCFLDIRSPGLGDTAMYLCATSRELAGGNEQFFGPGTRLTVL.

This rearrangement joins TRBV10-3 to TRBJ2-7; TRBD1 matches 11 bases. The CDR3 is 13 amino acids. Trimming at V came to 6 bases and at J to 5 bases, leaving 3 bases not matched to a gene. Germline V gene lookup returns CDR1 ENHRY and CDR2 SYGVKD. The CDR3 DNA is TGTGCCATCAGCGAGGGACAGGGGGACGAGCAGTACTTC. This gives the protein CAISEGQGDEQYF.

V and J are TRBV2 and TRBJ2-2; no firm D call. This CDR3 comprises 13 residues. The germline V and J ends were trimmed by 3 bases and 7 bases, with 9 bases remaining between them. CDR1 is SNHLY and CDR2 is FYNNEI in the germline V gene. The CDR3 is CASSDLGGGELFF. The CDR3 bases are TGTGCCAGCAGTGACCTAGGCGGCGGGGAGCTGTTTTTT.

This clone was seen just once. V usage is TRBV19 and J usage is TRBJ2-7; maybe TRBD1 (6 bases). The CDR3 extends over 13 amino acids. Germline V gene data show CDR1 as LNHDA and CDR2 as SQIVND (reference sequence). Trimming removed 4 bases from V and 7 bases from J, with 14 bases in between. The CDR3 DNA reads as TGTGCCAGTAGTACCGGGACAACAGGGGAGCAGTACTTC. This encodes CASSTGTTGEQYF.

CDR3: CASSQVTSVPNNEQFF. CDR3 nucleotide sequence: TGTGCCAGCAGCCAAGTAACTAGCGTACCAAACAATGAGCAGTTCTTC. The rearrangement links TRBV4-2 to TRBJ2-1; 7 nucleotides agree with TRBD2. The CDR3 length is 16 residues. J was trimmed by 5 bases and V by 1 base; bases with no gene match: 8. The germline V gene encodes CDR1 LGHNA and CDR2 YNFKEQ.

This clone appeared a single time. The rearrangement joins TRBV15 to TRBJ2-1, with 11 positions matching TRBD2. V shed 1 base, J shed 6 bases, and the junction held 2 bases outside the gene matches. This CDR3 contains 15 residues. Germline CDR1 and CDR2: LNHNV and YYDKDF (reference sequence). The CDR3 loop reads CATSRGLAGFNEQFF. CDR3 in DNA: TGTGCCACCAGCAGAGGACTAGCGGGGTTCAATGAGCAGTTCTTC. Combining the CDR3 with reference TRBV15 and TRBJ2-1 gives the whole variable domain DAMVIQNPRYQVTQFGKPVTLSCSQTLNHNVMYWYQQKSSQAPKLLFHYYDKDFNNEADTPDNFQSRRPNTSFCFLDIRSPGLGDTAMYLCATSRGLAGFNEQFFGPGTRLTVL.

The gene calls are TRBV29-1 and TRBJ2-5; a weak D match, TRBD2 (6 bases). The CDR3 runs 15 residues. Germline V gene lookup returns CDR1 SQVTM and CDR2 ANQGSEA. V dropped 3 bases and J dropped 2 bases, with 16 bases sitting between them. This CDR3 is CSVDRRGLPQETQYF. CDR3 nucleotide sequence: TGCAGCGTTGATCGCCGGGGACTGCCACAAGAGACCCAGTACTTC.

This sequence joins TRBV2 and TRBJ2-7; TRBD1 might be the D (6 bases). This CDR3 is built from 15 residues. With 4 bases removed from V and 0 bases from J, the gap between germline ends came to 13 bases. Germline loops: CDR1 SNHLY, CDR2 FYNNEI. CDR3 sequence (DNA): TGTGCCAGCAGTGGCGCTACAGGGAACTCCTACGAGCAGTACTTC. Its translation: CASSGATGNSYEQYF.

The count of this clone is one. V usage is TRBV15 and J usage is TRBJ2-7; D unresolved. This CDR3 contains 12 residues. From germline, CDR1 is LNHNV and CDR2 YYDKDF (reference sequence). The V and J ends lost 1 base and 2 bases respectively, with 3 bases between them. The CDR3: CATSRGTYEQYF. The CDR3, as DNA: TGTGCCACCAGCAGAGGTACCTACGAGCAGTACTTC.

This chain links TRBV11-1 with TRBJ2-1, with 7 bases that match TRBD2. CDR1 and CDR2 (germline): SGHAT, FQDESV (reference sequence). CDR3 size: 16 residues. Losses at the gene ends were 5 bases for V and 4 bases for J; bases not matched to a gene: 11. CDR3 amino acids: CASSKNSAGEYNEQFF. The CDR3 bases are TGTGCCAGCAGCAAGAATTCCGCGGGGGAGTACAATGAGCAGTTCTTC.